There are a few counts of the clone carrying this T cell receptor (beta chain). Its antigen remains unknown. The V and J ends lost 4 bases and 7 bases, in that order; junction bases with no gene match: 9. Germline loops: CDR1 SGHAT, CDR2 FQNNGV. This CDR3 contains 15 residues. The data were taken from a study of identical twins. Broader study findings: Shared out-of-frame alpha sequences (those common to twins) showed excess low generation probability. Modeled out-of-frame TCR alpha sharing in monozygotic twins fell below observed levels.

TCRdb re-called the 5' RACE reads with MiXCR, one entry per CDR3 protein. The table has approximately 230,000 distinct CDR3 sequences, over 5.5% seen once. These data also formed part of another study, on T cells expressing NK-cell markers. From that report: Sorted T-cell subsets CD3+CD56+NKG2C+, CD3+CD56+NKG2C- and CD3+CD56-NKG2C+ were TCR beta-sequenced. Sorting was limited to alpha-beta TCR-expressing T cells with an anti-gamma-delta TCR antibody in several experiments.

The gene calls are TRBV11-2 and TRBJ2-3; 9 bases are shared with TRBD1. The receptor's source is a woman aged 18-29 years in good health. The sample taken for sequencing was CD8+ T cells sorted from blood. The CDR3 region has the DNA TGTGCCAGCAGCTCGACGGGACAGGGACGTCATACGCAGTATTTT. It translates to CASSSTGQGRHTQYF.